The rows below give T cell receptor beta chains drawn from one sample of a study of metastatic and nonmetastatic thyroid tumors. Through MiXCR, TCRdb re-clonotyped the PCR reads. Of about 45,000 clones in the sample, under 4% were seen once. The sequencing input was blood. The receptors shown here come from a female donor with papillary thyroid cancer or a benign thyroid nodule (not recorded which). Some clones in this sample may be carry-over from other donors' samples. The CDR3 runs from the conserved cysteine through the conserved F or W. A D gene is named only where the DNA matches it firmly. The size field is filled for only some rows; it gives once, few, many or a size class.

>NA|NA|TRBV24-1|TRBJ2-3
CATRPSGVSVTDTQYF
>many|NA|TRBV12-3/TRBV12-4|TRBJ2-3
CASKTPSTDTQYF
>many|NA|TRBV24-1|TRBJ2-5
CATSDRKDFPETQYF
>many|TRBD2|TRBV20-1|TRBJ2-7
CSASGTSGTLYEQYF
>many|TRBD2|TRBV12-3/TRBV12-4|TRBJ2-1
CASSLISAAGNEQFF
>NA|TRBD1|TRBV20-1|TRBJ2-1
CSGSSRGQGVFF
>many|NA|TRBV3-1|TRBJ2-7
CASSQVDGGEQYF
>few|NA|TRBV28|TRBJ2-1
CASSYRDEQFF
>many|NA|TRBV11-2|TRBJ2-3
CASSPPAAGTDTQYF
>many|TRBD1|TRBV19|TRBJ1-5
CASSPTGGSGQPQHF
>few|TRBD1|TRBV11-1|TRBJ2-2
CASSSRDRGRTGELFF
>medium-sized|TRBD2|TRBV27|TRBJ2-3
CASSSRLAGGTDTQYF
>many|NA|TRBV28|TRBJ1-2
CASSLAAVKTYGYTF
>few|TRBD2|TRBV14|TRBJ2-2
CARNAGGKGTGELFF
>many|NA|TRBV19|TRBJ1-5
CASSEGGVGWPQHF
>many|NA|TRBV2|TRBJ1-3
CASSEKGLSSGNTIYF
>few|NA|TRBV6-8|TRBJ1-1
CASIKQMNTEAFF
>many|NA|TRBV5-6|TRBJ2-3
CASSLPGVATDTQYF
>few|NA|TRBV15|TRBJ2-7
CATSRDRGSYEQYF
>many|NA|TRBV7-9|TRBJ2-5
CASSTGHQLRETQYF
>NA|NA|TRBV6-2/TRBV6-3|TRBJ1-1
CASSPHDSMNTEAFF
>many|NA|TRBV28|TRBJ2-7
CASSLDSSYEQYF
>medium-sized|NA|TRBV11-2|TRBJ1-2
CASSSRTNYGYTF
>many|NA|TRBV20-1|TRBJ1-6
CSARDQRVGGSPLHF
>many|NA|TRBV15|TRBJ1-1
CATSRDRAAGTEAFF
>few|NA|TRBV6-1|TRBJ1-1
CAGGKTGNTEAFF
>many|NA|TRBV7-6|TRBJ1-2
CASAPGNNYGYTF
>many|NA|TRBV7-8|TRBJ2-3
CASSLQDTQYF
>NA|TRBD1|TRBV6-1|TRBJ2-7
CANAWDRGFGQYF